This TCR beta chain is drawn from a study of CD8+ T cells in alopecia areata. cDNA reverse transcribed from extracted RNA served as the sequencing template. Profiling relied on immunoSEQ multiplex PCR, and the TCRdb table lists in-frame clones only, not all of them. The sample records some 200,000 clones, around 50% being singletons. The CDR3 runs 16 residues. V was cut by 0 bases and J by 4 bases, with 15 bases left in between. Germline CDR1 and CDR2: LGHNA and YNFKEQ. The specimen was CD4+ T cells sorted from blood, collected at week 0. The gene calls are TRBV4-2 and TRBJ1-1; maybe TRBD1 (6 bases). The clonotype was recovered from a human donor with alopecia areata. Here the CDR3 reads CASSQDFGRGGTEAFF. In DNA, the CDR3 is TGTGCCAGCAGCCAAGATTTTGGCAGGGGCGGCACTGAAGCTTTCTTT.